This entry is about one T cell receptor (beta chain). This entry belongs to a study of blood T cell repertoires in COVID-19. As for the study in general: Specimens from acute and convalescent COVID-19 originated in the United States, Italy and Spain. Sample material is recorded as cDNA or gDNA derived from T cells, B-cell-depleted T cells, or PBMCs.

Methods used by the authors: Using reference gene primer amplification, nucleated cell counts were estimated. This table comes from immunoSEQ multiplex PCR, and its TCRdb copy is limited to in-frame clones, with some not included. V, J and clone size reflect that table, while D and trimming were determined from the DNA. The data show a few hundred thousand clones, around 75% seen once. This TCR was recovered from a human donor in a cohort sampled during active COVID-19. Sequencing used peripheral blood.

CDR3: CASSQVTGAKNIQYF. The CDR3 nucleotides read TGCGCCAGCAGCCAAGTGACGGGGGCCAAAAACATTCAGTACTTC. This rearrangement joins TRBV4-1 to TRBJ2-4; D might be TRBD2 (5 bases). There are 15 residues in the CDR3. Germline assignment: CDR1 MGHRA and CDR2 YSYEKL. V was clipped by 1 base and J by 1 base, with 8 bases between them.